Below, 2 T cell receptor beta chains from the same sample are listed, as sequenced in a study of blood T cells in healthy people across ages. Next came a second PCR, run for about 6 to 12 cycles, which used a sample-barcoded 5' primer along with a J-beta primer mix. TCRdb re-called the 5' RACE reads with MiXCR, one entry per CDR3 protein. The table includes approximately 670,000 distinct CDR3 sequences, around two fifths detected once. The sequenced sample consisted of blood. The origin of the receptors is an elderly man in good health.

This clonotype was recorded a few times. The rearrangement uses TRBV12-3 or TRBV12-4 and TRBJ2-1, with TRBD2 matching 10 bases. The junction had 6 bases not matched to a gene; V was cut back by 2 bases and J by 5 bases. The CDR3 is 16 residues long. CDR3 residues: CASSLRTSGDNNEQFF. DNA for the CDR3: TGTGCCAGCAGTTTACGCACTAGCGGGGACAACAATGAGCAGTTCTTC.

Regarding this clonotype: The junction does not match germline at one end; this may be a read error. The CDR3 DNA follows: TGTGTCAGCAGTCCACAGGGGGCGGGGACTGAAGCTTTCTTT. This gives the protein CVSSPQGAGTEAFF. The rearrangement uses TRBV6-6 and TRBJ1-1; 9 bases fit TRBD1. The CDR3 sequence is 14 residues long. CDR1 and CDR2 from the germline V gene are MNHNY and SVGAGI (reference sequence).